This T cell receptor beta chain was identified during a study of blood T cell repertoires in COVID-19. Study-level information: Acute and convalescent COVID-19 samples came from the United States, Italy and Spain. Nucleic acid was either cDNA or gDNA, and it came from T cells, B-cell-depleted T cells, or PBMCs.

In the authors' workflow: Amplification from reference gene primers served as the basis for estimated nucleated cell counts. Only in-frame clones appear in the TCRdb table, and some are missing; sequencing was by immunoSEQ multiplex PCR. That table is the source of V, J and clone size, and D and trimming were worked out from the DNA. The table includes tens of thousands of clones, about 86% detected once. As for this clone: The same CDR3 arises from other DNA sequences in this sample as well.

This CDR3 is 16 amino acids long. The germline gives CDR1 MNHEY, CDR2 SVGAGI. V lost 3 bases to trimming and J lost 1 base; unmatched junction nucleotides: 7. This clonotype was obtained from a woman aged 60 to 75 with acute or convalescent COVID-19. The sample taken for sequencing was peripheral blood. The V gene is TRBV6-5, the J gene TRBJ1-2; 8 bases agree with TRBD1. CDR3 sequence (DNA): TGTGCCAGCAGTTATATTCGCACAGGGGGTAACTATGGCTACACCTTC. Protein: CASSYIRTGGNYGYTF.